This T cell receptor beta chain was observed in a study of Ad26.COV2.S vaccination and SARS-CoV-2 variants. Sequencing used immunoSEQ multiplex PCR; TCRdb keeps in-frame clones, though not all of them. The data hold fewer than 400,000 clones, with about 86% observed a single time. Germline CDR1 MGHRA, CDR2 YSYEKL. V shed 0 bases and J 3 bases; nucleotides not matched to a gene: 2. This CDR3 is built from 15 residues. Documented treatment: roughly 19 received Ad26.COV2.S at low or high dose, single or two shots; about 5 received placebo; per-sample allocation not given. Samples came from day 63 after the first vaccine or placebo injection.

This receptor was identified in a person aged 18-60 years who received the Ad26.COV2.S COVID-19 vaccine or a placebo. V and J are TRBV4-1 and TRBJ1-2; 9 positions agree with TRBD1. The sequencing used peripheral blood, collected in a trial of Ad26.COV2.S vaccine versus placebo. CDR3 nucleotides: TGCGCCAGCAGCCAAGATGGACAGGGGTACTATGGCTACACCTTC. Protein product: CASSQDGQGYYGYTF.